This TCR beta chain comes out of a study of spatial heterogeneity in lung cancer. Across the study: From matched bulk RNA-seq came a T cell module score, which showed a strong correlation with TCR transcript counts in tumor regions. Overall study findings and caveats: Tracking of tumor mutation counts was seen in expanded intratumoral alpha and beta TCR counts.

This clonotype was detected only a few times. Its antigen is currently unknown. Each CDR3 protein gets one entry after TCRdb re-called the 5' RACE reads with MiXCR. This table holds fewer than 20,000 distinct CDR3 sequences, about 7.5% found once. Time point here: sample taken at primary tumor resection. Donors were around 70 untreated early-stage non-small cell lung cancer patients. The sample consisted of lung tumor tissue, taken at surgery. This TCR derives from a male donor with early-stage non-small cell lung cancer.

CDR3 DNA: TGCAGTGCTAGAGATCCAGGGAGCCCTAGCACAGATACGCAGTATTTT. Amino acid sequence: CSARDPGSPSTDTQYF. The V and J genes are TRBV20-1 and TRBJ2-3; D possibly matches TRBD1 or TRBD2 (5 bases each). The CDR3 covers 16 residues. V was trimmed by 0 bases and J by 0 bases, leaving 13 bases between them. The germline V gene encodes CDR1 DFQATT and CDR2 SNEGSKA (reference sequence).